This entry features one T cell receptor beta chain sequence. This specimen belongs to a study of T cells in Graves' hyperthyroidism and ophthalmopathy. Study overall: Prior to any treatment, at the point of initial diagnosis, peripheral blood was collected.

The source material, RNA transcripts, was used to amplify TCR beta CDR3 regions. Initially, a first-round RT-PCR of the TCR CDR3 employed the HTBI primer set. TCRdb itself ran the multiplex PCR reads through MiXCR, one entry per CDR3 protein. The sample holds around 340,000 distinct CDR3 sequences, 16% seen once. This clonotype originated in a man under 40 with Graves' hyperthyroidism. The sequencing sample was made of blood.

CDR3 sequence: CASSPGAEINYGYTF. The CDR3 DNA follows: TGTGCCAGCTCACCCGGCGCAGAAATTAACTATGGCTACACCTTC. The J gene is TRBJ1-2, the V gene TRBV18; D remains ambiguous. In germline, CDR1 is KGHSH, CDR2 LQKENI. V dropped 3 bases and J dropped 1 base, with 12 bases sitting between them. There are 15 residues in the CDR3.